This TCR beta chain originates from a study of T-cell reconstitution after alpha-beta-depleted transplantation in children. Findings and limits, study-wide: Alpha-beta T cells present about two months after transplant were reported to originate from several hundred expanded graft clones. Some patients showed high day-60 TCRbeta diversity, which derived from surviving recipient T cells and thymic progenitors. T cells produced anew were the main source of T-cell counts and diversity one year after transplant.

Unique molecular identifiers featured in how the TCRbeta library was prepared. TCRdb recomputed calls from the PCR reads with MiXCR, one row per CDR3 protein. The table lists about 440,000 distinct CDR3 sequences, 43% of them singletons, with under 35% in the top ten. In the case of this clonotype: Its antigen is as yet unknown.

V lost 6 bases to trimming and J lost 1 base; unmatched junction nucleotides: 4. This CDR3 contains 15 residues. The V and J genes are TRBV12-3 or TRBV12-4 and TRBJ2-4; 9 bases are shared with TRBD1. The sequence derives from a girl aged 2 to 10 with aplastic anemia, due to receive a stem cell transplant. The source was PBMCs, collected before TCRalphabeta/CD19-depleted stem cell transplant. The CDR3 loop is CASSTGGNAKNIQYF. The DNA of the CDR3 is TGTGCCAGCAGCACAGGGGGCAATGCCAAAAACATTCAGTACTTC.